This passage covers 19 T cell receptor beta chains from one sample sequenced in a study of shared clonotypes between healthy human individuals. TCRdb keeps only in-frame clones here, not all; method: immunoSEQ multiplex PCR. The repertoire holds fewer than 3 million clones, with 80% to 95% as singletons. What was sequenced was naive CD4+ T cells from PBMCs. Indicated subset: CD45RA+ positively selected. Every receptor here comes from a man between 18 and 35 years old in good health. Some clones in this sample may be carry-over from other donors' samples.

This clone came up a few times. V usage is TRBV18 and J usage is TRBJ1-1; TRBD1 matches at 11 bases. The germline V gene has CDR1 KGHSH and CDR2 LQKENI. V lost 0 bases to trimming and J lost 5 bases; unmatched junction nucleotides: 2. The CDR3 covers 15 residues. The DNA of the CDR3 is TGTGCCAGCTCACCACCGGGACAGGGGGTTACTGAAGCTTTCTTT. Its protein is CASSPPGQGVTEAFF.

This clone was recorded only once. The same CDR3 also results from other DNA sequences found in this sample. This chain links TRBV10-3 with TRBJ1-1; D unresolved. The CDR3 contains 13 residues. V was pared by 2 bases and J by 2 bases, with 6 bases between. Germline values: CDR1 ENHRY, CDR2 SYGVKD. The CDR3: CAISETVNTEAFF. The DNA of the CDR3 is TGTGCCATCAGTGAGACAGTAAACACTGAAGCTTTCTTT.

This chain joins TRBV14 and TRBJ1-4, with 7 bases matching TRBD1. The length of the CDR3 is 16 residues. Germline assignment: CDR1 SGHDN and CDR2 FVKESK. V shed 3 bases, J shed 8 bases, and the junction held 12 bases outside the gene matches. The CDR3 coding sequence is TGTGCCAGCAGCCACCTGACAGGGCAAGGTAGAGAAAAACTGTTTTTT. Translating gives CASSHLTGQGREKLFF. The full variable domain, its missing parts supplied by reference TRBV14 and TRBJ1-4, is EAGVTQFPSHSVIEKGQTVTLRCDPISGHDNLYWYRRVMGKEIKFLLHFVKESKQDESGMPNNRFLAERTGGTYSTLKVQPAELEDSGVYFCASSHLTGQGREKLFFGSGTQLSVL.

The chain recombines TRBV6-5 with TRBJ2-7; D may correspond to TRBD1 or TRBD2 (5 bases each). The V gene's germline CDR1 is MNHEY and CDR2 SVGAGI. Between the trimmed V and J ends, which lost 10 bases and 2 bases, there was a span of 18 bases. The CDR3 runs to 14 residues. CDR3 loop: CATRLSWGPYEQYF. DNA for the CDR3: TGTGCCACCCGGTTGTCGTGGGGACCCTACGAGCAGTACTTC.

Remarks on this clone: The sample carries other DNA sequences with the same CDR3. The gene calls are TRBV18 and TRBJ2-5; 8 nucleotides align to TRBD1. J gave up 4 bases and V 6 bases, and 4 bases lay outside the gene matches. This CDR3 has 13 amino acids. CDR1 is KGHSH and CDR2 is LQKENI in the germline V gene. The CDR3 DNA reads TGTGCCAGCTCCCCCGGGACAGGAGAGACCCAGTACTTC. It codes for CASSPGTGETQYF.

The chain employs TRBV6-5 and TRBJ2-2; D is unclear. The germline gives CDR1 MNHEY, CDR2 SVGAGI. The CDR3 covers 12 residues. V lost 0 bases, J lost 7 bases, and 3 bases lay in between. CDR3 protein: CASSYSGGELFF. The CDR3 DNA reads TGTGCCAGCAGTTACTCCGGCGGGGAGCTGTTTTTT.

V and J are TRBV28 and TRBJ2-7, with 7 bases aligning to TRBD1. This CDR3 has 15 residues. The V segment lost 5 bases and the J segment 2 bases; nucleotides outside the gene matches: 9. The germline CDR1 and CDR2 sequences are MDHEN and SYDVKM. The CDR3 DNA reads TGTGCCAGCAGTCCGGACAGGCTGGGGACCTACGAGCAGTACTTC. Encoded protein: CASSPDRLGTYEQYF.

The genes are TRBV5-4 and TRBJ2-2, with D perhaps assigned TRBD1 or TRBD2 (5 bases each). This CDR3 has 15 residues. V gave up 5 bases and J gave up 4 bases, with 15 bases separating them. Per the germline V gene, CDR1 is SGHNT and CDR2 is YYREEE (reference sequence). CDR3 region: CASSRGPPVTGELFF. The CDR3 DNA reads TGTGCCAGCAGTCGGGGCCCACCCGTCACCGGGGAGCTGTTTTTT.

The chain joins TRBV7-6 to TRBJ2-5; D is tentatively TRBD1 or TRBD2 (5 bases each). Germline CDR1 is SGHVS and CDR2 is FNYEAQ. CDR3 length equals 15 residues. V lost 1 base, J lost 5 bases, and 14 bases lay in between. In nucleotides, the CDR3 is TGTGCCAGCAGCTTAGGCACTAGGGGAACGGAGACCCAGTACTTC. Amino acid sequence: CASSLGTRGTETQYF.

The chain uses TRBV5-1 and TRBJ1-3; no firm D call. Trimming removed 0 bases at V and 0 bases at J, with 13 bases between. CDR3 size: 17 residues. The V gene's germline CDR1 is SGHRS and CDR2 YFSETQ. In DNA form, the CDR3 reads TGCGCCAGCAGCTTGGTCCCAAGGTGGATCTCTGGAAACACCATATATTTT. It encodes CASSLVPRWISGNTIYF.

V gene TRBV5-1 combines with J gene TRBJ2-1; D remains ambiguous. V was shortened by 0 bases and J by 0 bases, with 16 bases between the two germline ends. In germline, CDR1 is SGHRS, CDR2 YFSETQ. This CDR3 spans 18 amino acids. Written as DNA, the CDR3 is TGCGCCAGCAGCTTGGTGCCTGTCGTGGGAAGCTCCTACAATGAGCAGTTCTTC. Residues: CASSLVPVVGSSYNEQFF.

The CDR3 DNA sequence: TGTGCCAGCAGCTTACCGGCAGGGACCTTTGGGGGGAATGAGCAGTTCTTC. Translating it yields CASSLPAGTFGGNEQFF. V is TRBV11-2 and J is TRBJ2-1; TRBD2 is a possible D gene (6 bases). Germline V lookup: CDR1 SGHAT, CDR2 FQNNGV. V gave up 2 bases and J gave up 7 bases, with 21 bases separating them. This CDR3 region has 17 residues.

About this clone: Other DNA sequences of this sample code for an identical CDR3. The chain combines TRBV7-9 with TRBJ1-1; 7 bases are shared with TRBD1. Germline CDR1 and CDR2: SEHNR and FQNEAQ (reference sequence). V shed 4 bases, J shed 5 bases, and the junction held 4 bases outside the gene matches. The CDR3 loop spans 13 amino acids. The CDR3 sequence: CASSSRQGTEAFF. The CDR3 region has the DNA TGTGCCAGCAGCTCCCGACAGGGTACTGAAGCTTTCTTT.

The chain combines TRBV5-1 with TRBJ1-6; TRBD1 might be the D (6 bases). CDR3 length: 15 residues. V was shortened by 4 bases and J by 1 base, with 9 bases between the two germline ends. Germline lookup yields CDR1 SGHRS and CDR2 YFSETQ. CDR3 sequence (DNA): TGCGCCAGCAGCGTCAGGGGTTCCTATAATTCACCCCTCCACTTT. Amino acid sequence: CASSVRGSYNSPLHF.

Only a few counts were recorded for this clone. The chain recombines TRBV5-4 with TRBJ2-2; D unclear. The CDR3 extends over 15 amino acids. The germline V gene has CDR1 SGHNT and CDR2 YYREEE (reference sequence). The V gene lost 0 bases and the J gene lost 4 bases, with 10 bases spanning the gap. CDR3 sequence: CASSLAIASTGELFF. In DNA, the CDR3 is TGTGCCAGCAGCTTGGCGATAGCCTCCACCGGGGAGCTGTTTTTT.

The CDR3 region is CASSVGPSGGGTQYF. The CDR3 DNA reads TGTGCCAGCAGCGTAGGCCCTAGCGGAGGGGGGACCCAGTACTTC. The chain is built from TRBV9 and TRBJ2-5; a possible D gene is TRBD2 (7 bases). The V end lost 0 bases, the J end lost 7 bases, and 16 bases lay between the germline ends. The germline V gene encodes CDR1 SGDLS and CDR2 YYNGEE. This CDR3 has 15 amino acids.

To note about this clone: Other DNA sequences in the same sample also yield this CDR3. CDR3 coding DNA: TGTGCCAGCAGTGTCGGGGGGCTTAGCTCCTACGAGCAGTACTTC. Amino acid sequence: CASSVGGLSSYEQYF. The chain employs TRBV6-1 and TRBJ2-7; the D gene is possibly TRBD2 (7 bases). Germline CDR1 and CDR2: MNHNS and SASEGT. The CDR3 has 15 residues. The ends were cut back, 4 bases at V and 0 bases at J, with 13 bases in the middle.

Note on this clone: The sample contains more than one DNA sequence encoding this CDR3. The chain links TRBV9 to TRBJ2-6; D remains ambiguous. CDR1 and CDR2 (germline): SGDLS, YYNGEE. Trimming removed 0 bases from V and 2 bases from J, with 6 bases in between. The CDR3 is 15 residues long. DNA of the CDR3: TGTGCCAGCAGCGTAGTAGGCACTGGGGCCAACGTCCTGACTTTC. Translation gives CASSVVGTGANVLTF.

The chain recombines TRBV7-9 with TRBJ2-7; maybe TRBD2 (6 bases). Per the germline V gene, CDR1 is SEHNR and CDR2 is FQNEAQ (reference sequence). The V end lost 5 bases, the J end lost 1 base, and 18 bases lay between the germline ends. This CDR3 is 16 amino acids long. CDR3: CASSPRWSGSSYEQYF. The CDR3 bases are TGTGCCAGCAGCCCTCGGTGGAGCGGGTCATCCTACGAGCAGTACTTC.